This T cell receptor (beta chain) was found in a study of blood T cell repertoires in COVID-19. Overall study context: The United States, Italy and Spain provided the acute and convalescent COVID-19 samples. The analysed material was cDNA or gDNA that came from T cells, B-cell-depleted T cells, or PBMCs.

The germline gives CDR1 MNHEY, CDR2 SMNVEV (reference sequence). The junction had 8 bases not matched to a gene; V was cut back by 6 bases and J by 4 bases. The CDR3 is made up of 14 amino acids. This study enrolled people aged about 18 to 90 from about two dozen US geographic areas. Original methodology: The assay estimated nucleated cells by amplifying reference gene primers. Only in-frame clones appear in the TCRdb table, and some are missing; sequencing was by immunoSEQ multiplex PCR. That table is the source of V, J and clone size, and D and trimming were worked out from the DNA. Counted here are about 400,000 clones, about 90% occurring once; the ten biggest clones make up about 2%.

Sequencing was carried out using PBMCs or T cells enriched from blood (not recorded which). This receptor was taken from a woman under 30 with acute COVID-19. The V call is TRBV27, the J call TRBJ1-1, with 7 bases identical to TRBD1. CDR3 protein: CASRRTTGLTEAFF. CDR3 coding DNA: TGTGCCAGCAGACGTACGACAGGGCTCACTGAAGCTTTCTTT.